Below, 5 T cell receptor beta chains from the same sample are listed, as sequenced in a study of cytomegalovirus exposure and HLA in healthy donors. The PCR used 60 Vbeta and 13 Jbeta primers. This table comes from immunoSEQ multiplex PCR, and its TCRdb copy is limited to in-frame clones, with some not included. The repertoire includes some 120,000 clones, roughly 8.3% of them detected once, and 4.5% to 5.5% sits in the top ten. Material: PBMCs. These receptor sequences come from a middle-aged man in good health and CMV-seronegative.

The rearrangement links TRBV29-1 to TRBJ2-7; 10 bases map to TRBD1. Germline lookup yields CDR1 SQVTM and CDR2 ANQGSEA. The J segment lost 5 bases and the V segment lost 6 bases, leaving 10 bases of the junction unmatched. The CDR3 loop spans 14 amino acids. Here the CDR3 DNA reads TGCAGCGTCACCGGGACAGGGGCGGTCAACGAGCAGTACTTC. It is translated as CSVTGTGAVNEQYF.

The CDR3 loop reads CASSGAGAFTDTQYF. CDR3 DNA: TGTGCCAGCAGCGGTGCGGGGGCGTTCACAGATACGCAGTATTTT. The J gene is TRBJ2-3, the V gene TRBV11-2, with D possibly matching TRBD2 (7 bases). The CDR3 is 15 amino acids. Trimming took 5 bases from V and 2 from J, leaving 14 bases between them. Germline V gene data show CDR1 as SGHAT and CDR2 as FQNNGV.

The sample holds a few counts of this clone. The chain couples TRBV25-1 to TRBJ1-4, with 7 bases lining up with TRBD1. The CDR3 spans 16 residues. Germline-derived CDR1 and CDR2 are MGHDK and SYGVNS. The J segment lost 5 bases and the V segment lost 3 bases, leaving 9 bases of the junction unmatched. The CDR3 here is CASSDVRTGENEKLFF. In DNA form, the CDR3 reads TGTGCCAGCAGTGACGTCAGGACAGGCGAAAATGAAAAACTGTTTTTT.

This clone was counted a few times. The V gene is TRBV30, the J gene TRBJ1-1; 7 bases match TRBD1. Germline trimming cut 2 bases from V and 0 bases from J; bases unmatched to any gene: 0. Looked up from germline, CDR1 is GTSNPN and CDR2 is SVGIG (reference sequence). The CDR3 runs 13 residues. The DNA for the CDR3 is TGTGCCTGGAGTACAGGGGTGAACACTGAAGCTTTCTTT. Translation gives CAWSTGVNTEAFF.

V gene TRBV30 combines with J gene TRBJ1-6; tentative D call: TRBD1 (6 bases). CDR3 size: 14 residues. V shed 7 bases and J shed 4 bases, with 14 bases lying between them. Germline V lookup: CDR1 GTSNPN, CDR2 SVGIG (reference sequence). The CDR3 bases are TGTGCCTCCGAAACACAGGGATATAATTCACCCCTCCACTTT. Translation: CASETQGYNSPLHF.